Listed below are T cell receptor beta chains from one sample, sequenced in a study of beta chain features in type 1 diabetes. Only in-frame clones appear in the TCRdb table, and some are missing; sequencing was by immunoSEQ multiplex PCR. This sample has more than 100,000 clones, with about 15% found just once. Sequences were obtained from central memory CD4+ T cells from blood. Receptor source: a man aged 25-45 years with type 1 diabetes. CDR3s include the opening cysteine and the closing phenylalanine or tryptophan. The D gene is left open where the match is weak. Size values are once, few and many counts, or a class for expanded clones, and some rows have none.

v_gene	j_gene	d_gene	abundance	CDR3nt	CDR3aa
TRBV4-2	TRBJ2-7	TRBD2	many	TGTGCCAGCAGCCAAGTGGGACTAGGGGCCTACGAGCAGTACTTC	CASSQVGLGAYEQYF
TRBV9	TRBJ2-1	TRBD1	few	TGTGCCAGCAGCCCTTCGAACAGGGGGGATGAGCAGTTCTTC	CASSPSNRGDEQFF
TRBV7-6	TRBJ2-7	-	few	TGTGCCAGCAGCTTAGGGGGCCCGGGCTCCTACGAGCAGTACTTC	CASSLGGPGSYEQYF
TRBV9	TRBJ2-7	TRBD1	few	TGTGCCAGCAGCCCATCACTCGGGGGACAGGGAGGCTACGAGCAGTACTTC	CASSPSLGGQGGYEQYF
TRBV14	TRBJ2-5	-	-	TGTGCCAGCAGCCATGAGGCGGAGGAGACCCAGTACTTC	CASSHEAEETQYF
TRBV7-2	TRBJ1-1	-	few	TGTGCCAGCAGCCCCGGGGCGGGGGGCTCGACTGAAGCTTTCTTT	CASSPGAGGSTEAFF
TRBV6-1	TRBJ1-6	TRBD1	few	TGTGCCAGCAGTCGACAGGGGATTGATTCACCCCTCCACTTT	CASSRQGIDSPLHF
TRBV30	TRBJ1-4	-	-	TGTTCCTGGAATCGAGACCGTAGTAGAACTAATGAAAAACTGTTTTTT	CSWNRDRSRTNEKLFF
TRBV7-2	TRBJ2-7	-	many	TGTGCCAGCAGCTCCTGGGGCAATCAGCAGTACTTC	CASSSWGNQQYF
TRBV4-3	TRBJ1-2	-	once	TGCGCCAGCAGCCAAGTCCACGGGGATAACTATGGCTACACCTTC	CASSQVHGDNYGYTF
TRBV5-1	TRBJ1-5	-	-	TGCGCCAGCAGCTTGGAAACAGGGTACGGTCAGCCCCAGCATTTT	CASSLETGYGQPQHF
TRBV27	TRBJ2-5	TRBD2	few	TGTGCCAGCAGTTCACTAGCGGGGGCACAAGAGACCCAGTACTTC	CASSSLAGAQETQYF
TRBV4-2	TRBJ1-2	-	-	TGTGCCAGCAGCACGACCGGCGGTGAGGGCTACACCTTC	CASSTTGGEGYTF
TRBV25-1	TRBJ2-3	TRBD1	few	TGTGCCAGCAGTGATCCTTACACAGGGGCCGGGACGCAGTATTTT	CASSDPYTGAGTQYF
TRBV5-1	TRBJ2-3	TRBD2	few	TGCGCCAGCAGCTTCCCTAGCGGGAACACAGATACGCAGTATTTT	CASSFPSGNTDTQYF
TRBV7-2	TRBJ2-3	-	few	TGTGCCAGCAGCGCGTATACAGATACGCAGTATTTT	CASSAYTDTQYF
TRBV7-3	TRBJ1-1	TRBD1	few	TGTGCCAGCAGCCCAAACAGGGGCCGGGAGGCTTTCTTT	CASSPNRGREAFF
TRBV30	TRBJ2-3	-	-	TGTGCCTGGAGTGGGACTGGCGCAGGTACGCAGTATTTT	CAWSGTGAGTQYF
TRBV7-2	TRBJ2-1	-	-	TGTGCCAGCAGCTCTGACCCGAAACAAGAGCAGTTCTTC	CASSSDPKQEQFF
TRBV7-2	TRBJ2-7	-	few	TGTGCCAGCAGCTCTCTCGACCGCCTCTACGAGCAGTACTTC	CASSSLDRLYEQYF
TRBV18	TRBJ2-1	TRBD1	-	TGTGCCAGCTCACCCCTCCCGGGACAGGGTCAATCTAATGAGCAGTTCTTC	CASSPLPGQGQSNEQFF
TRBV30	TRBJ1-3	-	few	TGTGCCTGGAGTGGGTTTGGAGCTGAAAACACCATATATTTT	CAWSGFGAENTIYF
TRBV30	TRBJ2-7	TRBD2	-	TGTGCCTGGAGTTCCCTAGCGGGGAACGAGCAGTACTTC	CAWSSLAGNEQYF
TRBV5-1	TRBJ2-7	TRBD2	-	TGCGCCAGCAGCATAGCGGGGACCTACGAGCAGTACTTC	CASSIAGTYEQYF
TRBV19	TRBJ2-7	-	-	TGTGCCAGTAGTATAGAAGGACAGTCAAAATACGAGCAGTACTTC	CASSIEGQSKYEQYF
TRBV18	TRBJ2-1	TRBD1	-	TGTGCCAGCTCACCCAGGGGGCATGAGCAGTTCTTC	CASSPRGHEQFF
TRBV7-9	TRBJ2-5	-	few	TGTGCCAGCAGGCCCGGGGGAGAGACCCAGTACTTC	CASRPGGETQYF
TRBV18	TRBJ2-3	-	many	TGTGCCAGCTCACCGCGCCGGGAAAGAGATACGCAGTATTTT	CASSPRRERDTQYF